This T cell receptor (beta chain) was profiled in a study of T-cell memory formation after mild COVID-19. CDR1 and CDR2 from the germline V gene are GTSNPN and SVGIG (reference sequence). CDR3 length equals 14 residues. J was trimmed by 5 bases and V by 4 bases; bases with no gene match: 7. TCRdb fed the 5' RACE reads into MiXCR, producing one record per CDR3 protein. The profile shows 200,000 or so distinct CDR3 sequences, about a sixth of them singletons. The table lists this clonotype with a few counts. The sequencing sample was made of PBMCs or a T cell subset sorted from them (not recorded which). This chain connects TRBV30 to TRBJ2-1; 8 bases agree with TRBD2. The clonotype comes from an adult woman who had mild COVID-19 (a few samples of this study predate the infection). Cell type and time point are not known. This chain's CDR3 is CAWMVWTSHNEQFF. DNA for the CDR3: TGTGCCTGGATGGTCTGGACTAGCCACAATGAGCAGTTCTTC.